These 15 T cell receptor beta chains originate from one sample sequenced in a study of CD8 T cells in ankylosing spondylitis. MiXCR, run by TCRdb on the 5' RACE reads, gives a single entry per CDR3 protein. Among some 240,000 distinct CDR3 sequences listed, approximately 9% were seen once. Sample: blood, either unsorted or a sorted T cell fraction (not recorded which). Receptor source: a male donor with ankylosing spondylitis or in good health (not recorded which).

Comments on this clonotype: Being one base from a much bigger clone, this may be a read error. This chain connects TRBV5-1 to TRBJ1-1; perhaps TRBD1 as D (6 bases). The germline V gene encodes CDR1 SGHRS and CDR2 YFSETQ. The CDR3 spans 14 residues. DNA for the CDR3: TGCGCCAGCAGCTATGGACAGAGTAACACTGAAGCTTTATTT. Translated: CASSYGQSNTEALF.

This clonotype was seen a few times. V is TRBV20-1 and J is TRBJ1-5; 7 bases agree with TRBD1. Germline lookup yields CDR1 DFQATT and CDR2 SNEGSKA (reference sequence). The junction had 2 bases not matched to a gene; V was cut back by 2 bases and J by 4 bases. The CDR3 contains 13 residues. CDR3 sequence: CSARQGVNQPQHF. CDR3 nucleotide sequence: TGCAGTGCTAGACAGGGGGTGAATCAGCCCCAGCATTTT.

A few counts support this clonotype. The chain uses TRBV15 and TRBJ2-5, with D perhaps TRBD2 (6 bases). The CDR3 loop spans 14 amino acids. The V and J ends lost 4 bases and 1 base respectively, with 10 bases between them. Germline V gives CDR1 LNHNV, CDR2 YYDKDF (reference sequence). As DNA, the CDR3 is TGTGCCACCAGCACCACCGGGAGCCAAGAGACCCAGTACTTC. Translation: CATSTTGSQETQYF.

The chain couples TRBV6-1 to TRBJ2-7, with D possibly being TRBD2 (5 bases). This CDR3 spans 15 amino acids. Trimming took off 6 bases at V and 4 bases at J, with 19 bases between the two ends. The germline V gene has CDR1 MNHNS and CDR2 SASEGT. The CDR3 DNA is TGTGCCAGCAGCCGAACCAATAACGGGGAGTACGAGCAGTACTTC. Residues: CASSRTNNGEYEQYF.

The sample holds many counts of this clonotype. The gene calls are TRBV20-1 and TRBJ2-3; 9 bases match TRBD2. With V trimmed by 1 base and J by 3 bases, 26 bases remained unmatched. Germline V gene lookup returns CDR1 DFQATT and CDR2 SNEGSKA (reference sequence). This CDR3 comprises 22 residues. The CDR3 DNA follows: TGCAGTGCTAGAGGCAGACTCACCGCAGACTCACTTCTTAGCGGGGGAACAGATACGCAGTATTTT. Translated, it gives CSARGRLTADSLLSGGTDTQYF.

This clonotype came up many times. The chain recombines TRBV12-3 or TRBV12-4 with TRBJ2-5; maybe TRBD1 (6 bases). The V end lost 5 bases, the J end lost 3 bases, and 19 bases lay between the germline ends. CDR3 length: 16 amino acids. CDR3: CASSPPSGTSKETQYF. The CDR3 coding sequence is TGTGCCAGCAGTCCTCCCTCCGGGACATCCAAAGAGACCCAGTACTTC.

There are many counts of this clonotype. The chain combines TRBV10-3 with TRBJ2-4, with TRBD1 identical over 8 bases. CDR3 size: 13 residues. Germline trimming cut 8 bases from V and 1 base from J; bases unmatched to any gene: 1. Germline CDR1 is ENHRY and CDR2 is SYGVKD. The CDR3 spells CAIGDRAKNIQYF. The CDR3 nucleotides read TGTGCCATCGGGGACAGGGCCAAAAACATTCAGTACTTC.

The chain employs TRBV7-9 and TRBJ2-1, with D hard to call. This CDR3 is built from 14 residues. CDR1 is SEHNR and CDR2 is FQNEAQ in the germline V gene (reference sequence). V lost 5 bases and J lost 5, with 13 bases in between. The CDR3 sequence: CASSLSVAHNEQFF. The CDR3 bases are TGTGCCAGCAGCCTGTCGGTAGCCCACAATGAGCAGTTCTTC.

This clonotype was detected ten times or more. V gene TRBV12-3 or TRBV12-4 combines with J gene TRBJ2-1, with D possibly TRBD1 on 5 matching bases. The CDR3 runs to 16 residues. Trimming cost V 6 bases and J 4 bases, with 19 bases left between them. CDR3 in amino acids: CASSPAPPGPYNEQFF. The CDR3 nucleotides read TGTGCCAGCAGCCCGGCTCCGCCAGGGCCGTACAATGAGCAGTTCTTC.

This clonotype was counted ten times or more. The chain couples TRBV5-6 to TRBJ2-7; possible D gene TRBD2, 6 bases. Trimming took off 4 bases at V and 0 bases at J, with 11 bases between the two ends. The length of the CDR3 is 14 residues. CDR1 and CDR2 from the germline V gene are SGHDT and YYEEEE. The CDR3 sequence is CASSVRGLSYEQYF. CDR3 DNA: TGTGCCAGCAGCGTACGGGGACTCTCCTACGAGCAGTACTTC.

The table lists this clonotype with many counts. This sequence joins TRBV7-2 and TRBJ2-3, with TRBD2 matching 8 bases. The CDR3 spans 15 residues. Losses at the gene ends were 8 bases for V and 6 bases for J; bases not matched to a gene: 13. Germline V gene lookup returns CDR1 SGHTA and CDR2 FQGNSA. The CDR3 loop reads CASDPVGGGRDTQYF. The CDR3, as DNA: TGTGCCAGCGATCCTGTTGGCGGGGGGCGTGATACGCAGTATTTT.

This clonotype was detected ten times or more. This sequence joins TRBV20-1 and TRBJ2-7; TRBD2 agrees at 7 bases. The CDR3 sequence is 13 residues long. Germline V gene sequence: CDR1 DFQATT, CDR2 SNEGSKA (reference sequence). Trimming at V came to 6 bases and at J to 2 bases, leaving 7 bases not matched to a gene. Written as DNA, the CDR3 is TGCAGTGCACGGCGGGAGTCGGCCTACGAGCAGTACTTC. As protein: CSARRESAYEQYF.

This clonotype was observed at least ten times. This chain uses TRBV5-1 with TRBJ1-2, with a tentative D call TRBD1 (6 bases). Germline CDR1 and CDR2: SGHRS and YFSETQ. V was trimmed by 2 bases and J by 0 bases, leaving 11 bases between them. The CDR3 has 15 amino acids. DNA for the CDR3: TGCGCCAGCAGCTTCCGGGACACTGCTAACTATGGCTACACCTTC. It translates to CASSFRDTANYGYTF. Full variable domain (rest looked up from reference TRBV5-1 and TRBJ1-2): KAGVTQTPRYLIKTRGQQVTLSCSPISGHRSVSWYQQTPGQGLQFLFEYFSETQRNKGNFPGRFSGRQFSNSRSEMNVSTLELGDSALYLCASSFRDTANYGYTFGSGTRLTVV.

The chain employs TRBV7-9 and TRBJ2-7; D is perhaps TRBD1 (5 bases). V dropped 5 bases and J dropped 5 bases, with 13 bases sitting between them. The CDR3 sequence is 13 residues long. Germline V gene data show CDR1 as SEHNR and CDR2 as FQNEAQ (reference sequence). CDR3 coding DNA: TGTGCCAGCAGCCCCAGGGTTCAGGACGAGCAGTACTTC. Its protein product is CASSPRVQDEQYF.

The sample holds many counts of this clonotype. The chain is built from TRBV7-3 and TRBJ2-3; 8 bases are a match to TRBD2. V shed 2 bases and J 1 base; nucleotides not matched to a gene: 8. The CDR3 length is 17 residues. Germline V gene sequence: CDR1 SGHTA, CDR2 FQGTGA. The CDR3 spells CASSLSTRGAGTDTQYF. The DNA of the CDR3 is TGTGCCAGCAGCTTATCTACGCGGGGGGCCGGCACAGATACGCAGTATTTT.